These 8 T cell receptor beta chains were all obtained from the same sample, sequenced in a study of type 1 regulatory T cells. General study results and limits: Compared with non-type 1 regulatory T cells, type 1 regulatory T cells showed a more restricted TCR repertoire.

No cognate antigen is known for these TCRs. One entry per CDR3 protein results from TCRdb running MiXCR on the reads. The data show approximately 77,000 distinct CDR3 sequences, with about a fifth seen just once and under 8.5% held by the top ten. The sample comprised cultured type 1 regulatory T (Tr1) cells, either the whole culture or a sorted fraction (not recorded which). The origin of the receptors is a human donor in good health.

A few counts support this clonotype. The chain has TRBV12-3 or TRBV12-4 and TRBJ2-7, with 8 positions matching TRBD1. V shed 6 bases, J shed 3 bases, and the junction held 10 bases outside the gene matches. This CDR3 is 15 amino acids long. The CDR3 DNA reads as TGTGCCAGCAGCCCATTCGGGACAGGCAGCTACGAGCAGTACTTC. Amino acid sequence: CASSPFGTGSYEQYF.

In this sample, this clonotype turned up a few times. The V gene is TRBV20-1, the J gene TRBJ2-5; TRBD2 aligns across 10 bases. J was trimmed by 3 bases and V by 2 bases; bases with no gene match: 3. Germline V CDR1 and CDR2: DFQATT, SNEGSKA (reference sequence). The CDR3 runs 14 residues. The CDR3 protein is CSARKLAGEETQYF. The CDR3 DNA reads TGCAGTGCTAGAAAGCTAGCGGGAGAAGAGACCCAGTACTTC.

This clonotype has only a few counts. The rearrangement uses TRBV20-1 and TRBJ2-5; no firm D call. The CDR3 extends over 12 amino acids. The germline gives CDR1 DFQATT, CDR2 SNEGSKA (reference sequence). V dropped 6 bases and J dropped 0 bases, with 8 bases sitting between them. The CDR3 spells CSARMNQETQYF. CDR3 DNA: TGCAGTGCGAGAATGAACCAAGAGACCCAGTACTTC.

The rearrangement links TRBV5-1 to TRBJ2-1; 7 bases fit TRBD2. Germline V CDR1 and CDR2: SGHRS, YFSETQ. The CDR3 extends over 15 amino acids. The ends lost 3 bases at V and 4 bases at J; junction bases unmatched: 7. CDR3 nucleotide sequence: TGCGCCAGCAGCTGGAATAGCGGGTCTTACAATGAGCAGTTCTTC. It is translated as CASSWNSGSYNEQFF.

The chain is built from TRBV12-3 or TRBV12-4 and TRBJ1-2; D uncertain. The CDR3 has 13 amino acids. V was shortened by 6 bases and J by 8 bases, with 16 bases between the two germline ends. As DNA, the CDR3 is TGTGCCAGCAGCTATATCTCTTACGGAGGCTACACCTTC. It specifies CASSYISYGGYTF.

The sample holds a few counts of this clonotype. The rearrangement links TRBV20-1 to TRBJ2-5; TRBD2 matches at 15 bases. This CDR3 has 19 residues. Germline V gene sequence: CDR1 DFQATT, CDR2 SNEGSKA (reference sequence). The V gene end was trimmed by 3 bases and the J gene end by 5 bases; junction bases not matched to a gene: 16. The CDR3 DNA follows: TGCAGTGCTAGGGGACTAGCGGGAGGTGTTGTAAGTAGTACGGAGACCCAGTACTTC. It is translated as CSARGLAGGVVSSTETQYF.

In DNA, the CDR3 is TGTGCCAGCAGGTCACAGGGGATCCGCTATGGCTACACCTTC. This codes for CASRSQGIRYGYTF. The rearrangement links TRBV7-2 to TRBJ1-2; 7 nucleotides align to TRBD1. The CDR3 spans 14 residues. The V gene end was trimmed by 6 bases and the J gene end by 4 bases; junction bases not matched to a gene: 8. Germline V CDR1 and CDR2: SGHTA, FQGNSA.

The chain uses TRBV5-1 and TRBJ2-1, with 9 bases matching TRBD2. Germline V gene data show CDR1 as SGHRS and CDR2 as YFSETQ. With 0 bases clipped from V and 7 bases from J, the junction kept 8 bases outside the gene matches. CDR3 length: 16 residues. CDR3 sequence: CASSLESLAGRNEQFF. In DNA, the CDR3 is TGCGCCAGCAGCTTGGAATCGCTAGCGGGACGGAATGAGCAGTTCTTC.